The 26 T cell receptor beta chains given below trace back to one sample, sequenced in a study of T cells in Graves' hyperthyroidism and ophthalmopathy (dated by TCRdb to about 2019). The library was produced with multiplex PCR. The run used an Illumina HiSeq 2000. The TCR beta CDR3 regions were amplified from the RNA transcripts. The TCR CDR3 was subjected to a first round of RT-PCR using the HTBI primer set and the Qiagen OneStep RT-PCR kit. The public sequencing data were trimmed at Q25 with fastp and processed into clonotypes with MiXCR by TCRdb, which kept only in-frame beta chains. Identical CDR3 protein sequences are pooled into one entry, listed with their most common genes and DNA. The table for this sample lists approximately 380,000 distinct CDR3 sequences; more than 12% of them were counted only once. The ten largest clones capture over 25% of the sample. Sequences were obtained from blood. These TCRs come from a man aged 50 or older with Graves' ophthalmopathy.

This clonotype has a handful of counts. The gene calls are TRBV19 and TRBJ1-5; 9 bases match TRBD1. The V gene end was trimmed by 4 bases and the J gene end by 2 bases; junction bases not matched to a gene: 3. This CDR3 contains 15 residues. The germline CDR1 and CDR2 sequences are LNHDA and SQIVND (reference sequence). In nucleotides, the CDR3 is TGTGCCAGTAGTACGACAGGGGGTGGCAATCAGCCCCAGCATTTT. Protein: CASSTTGGGNQPQHF. Variable domain in full (rest from reference TRBV19 and TRBJ1-5): DGGITQSPKYLFRKEGQNVTLSCEQNLNHDAMYWYRQDPGQGLRLIYYSQIVNDFQKGDIAEGYSVSREKKESFPLTVTSAQKNPTAFYLCASSTTGGGNQPQHFGDGTRLSIL.

The rearrangement uses TRBV30 and TRBJ2-2, with D maybe TRBD2 (6 bases). Per the germline V gene, CDR1 is GTSNPN and CDR2 is SVGIG (reference sequence). The CDR3 has 12 residues. V was shortened by 3 bases and J by 6 bases, with 8 bases between the two germline ends. As DNA, the CDR3 is TGTGCCTGGAGCGGGACTTCCGGGGAGCTGTTTTTT. This gives the protein CAWSGTSGELFF.

The rearrangement joins TRBV10-2 to TRBJ2-7; D possibly corresponds to TRBD2 (6 bases). Trimming took off 2 bases at V and 2 bases at J, with 13 bases between the two ends. CDR1 is WSHSY and CDR2 is SAAADI in the germline V gene. The CDR3 totals 15 residues. The CDR3 bases are TGCGCCAGCAGTGAGGAGTGGGAGGTTACCTACGAGCAGTACTTC. This codes for CASSEEWEVTYEQYF.

This clonotype was recorded many times. The V call is TRBV20-1, the J call TRBJ2-1, with 8 positions matching TRBD1. This CDR3 is built from 13 residues. CDR1 is DFQATT, CDR2 SNEGSKA, per germline (reference sequence). V dropped 6 bases and J dropped 9; count of bases not matched to a gene: 10. CDR3 DNA sequence: TGCAGTGCATCCAGGGGGCTGTTAGGTGAGCAGTTCTTC. It translates to CSASRGLLGEQFF.

This clonotype was detected ten times or more. The J gene is TRBJ2-7, the V gene TRBV30; 8 bases map to TRBD2. The length of the CDR3 is 14 residues. The V gene end was trimmed by 0 bases and the J gene end by 4 bases; junction bases not matched to a gene: 5. CDR1 GTSNPN and CDR2 SVGIG come from the germline V gene (reference sequence). In DNA, the CDR3 is TGTGCCTGGAGTGTACAAGCGGGAGTGTACGAGCAGTACTTC. Its protein is CAWSVQAGVYEQYF.

The table lists this clonotype with a few counts. The rearrangement uses TRBV27 and TRBJ2-3, with TRBD2 as a possible D gene (6 bases). CDR1 is MNHEY and CDR2 is SMNVEV in the germline V gene (reference sequence). This CDR3 comprises 18 residues. Trimming shortened V by 2 bases and J by 4 bases, and 22 bases separated the two germline ends. The CDR3 coding sequence is TGTGCCAGCAGTTTACTACGAGGTGGAACGGGAGACGCAGATACGCAGTATTTT. It is translated as CASSLLRGGTGDADTQYF.

This clonotype came up a few times. The gene calls are TRBV15 and TRBJ1-5; maybe TRBD1 (5 bases). V lost 8 bases and J 0 bases, leaving 11 bases between the germline ends. Germline V CDR1 and CDR2: LNHNV, YYDKDF (reference sequence). The CDR3 extends over 14 amino acids. The CDR3 region is CATFGHNSNQPQHF. CDR3 DNA: TGTGCCACCTTTGGACATAATAGCAATCAGCCCCAGCATTTT.

This clonotype has ten or more counts. The J gene is TRBJ2-5, the V gene TRBV7-2; D unclear. CDR1 SGHTA and CDR2 FQGNSA come from the germline V gene. The germline V and J ends were trimmed by 2 bases and 4 bases, with 14 bases remaining between them. The CDR3 runs to 15 residues. CDR3 residues: CASSLIFPAGETQYF. The CDR3 DNA reads TGTGCCAGCAGCTTAATTTTCCCGGCAGGAGAGACCCAGTACTTC.

This clonotype showed up many times. V gene TRBV12-3 or TRBV12-4 combines with J gene TRBJ1-2; D gene unclear. This CDR3 is built from 14 residues. V gave up 6 bases and J gave up 4 bases, with 15 bases separating them. The CDR3: CASRPPGVSYGYTF. CDR3 nucleotide sequence: TGTGCCAGCAGACCCCCGGGAGTGAGCTATGGCTACACCTTC.

This chain uses TRBV7-6 with TRBJ1-2; TRBD1 matches at 7 bases. The V gene end was trimmed by 5 bases and the J gene end by 4 bases; junction bases not matched to a gene: 13. The CDR3 is made up of 16 amino acids. Germline-derived CDR1 and CDR2 are SGHVS and FNYEAQ. The CDR3: CASSRGTGTEVYGYTF. In DNA, the CDR3 is TGTGCCAGCAGCCGCGGGACCGGGACAGAAGTCTATGGCTACACCTTC.

This clonotype was seen a handful of times. The junction shows a germline mismatch at one end, possibly a read error. V and J are TRBV7-3 and TRBJ2-3; either TRBD1 or TRBD2 may supply D (5 bases each). The CDR3 runs 13 residues. Looked up from germline, CDR1 is SGHTA and CDR2 is FQGTGA. The CDR3: CAGSRGRLDTQYF. CDR3 in DNA: TGTGCCGGCAGCCGGGGCAGGCTAGATACGCAGTATTTT.

This clonotype was seen many times. V usage is TRBV20-1 and J usage is TRBJ2-3; D is undetermined. The germline V gene has CDR1 DFQATT and CDR2 SNEGSKA (reference sequence). V was cut by 3 bases and J by 1 base, with 14 bases left in between. The CDR3 spans 15 residues. CDR3 bases: TGCAGTGCTAGTTTAGTGGGAACGCGCACAGATACGCAGTATTTT. This codes for CSASLVGTRTDTQYF.

This clonotype was observed many times. The J gene is TRBJ2-7, the V gene TRBV11-1; D is unclear. Germline-derived CDR1 and CDR2 are SGHAT and FQDESV (reference sequence). The CDR3 contains 15 residues. Trimming took off 3 bases at V and 0 bases at J, with 12 bases between the two ends. CDR3 residues: CASSFGRTDSYEQYF. The CDR3 coding sequence is TGTGCCAGCAGCTTCGGCCGGACCGACTCCTACGAGCAGTACTTC.

This clonotype was recorded a few times. This rearrangement joins TRBV10-2 to TRBJ2-7; 8 bases fit TRBD2. The germline V gene encodes CDR1 WSHSY and CDR2 SAAADI. J lost 5 bases, V lost 6 bases, and 12 bases had no gene match. This CDR3 comprises 15 residues. CDR3 residues: CASRPRSGSYHEQYF. In nucleotides, the CDR3 is TGCGCCAGCAGACCAAGAAGCGGGAGTTACCACGAGCAGTACTTC.

This clonotype was picked up a small number of times. CDR3 coding DNA: TGCAGTGCTAGAGGGCGCGTGGGGGCAGGGGGATTTTATGGCTACACCTTC. The encoded protein is CSARGRVGAGGFYGYTF. The chain couples TRBV20-1 to TRBJ1-2, with 7 bases lining up with TRBD1. V shed 1 base and J 5 bases; nucleotides not matched to a gene: 16. Germline V gene sequence: CDR1 DFQATT, CDR2 SNEGSKA (reference sequence). The CDR3 covers 17 residues.

The rearrangement joins TRBV27 to TRBJ1-5; D unclear. The germline V and J ends were trimmed by 4 bases and 10 bases, with 11 bases remaining between them. Germline CDR1 is MNHEY and CDR2 is SMNVEV (reference sequence). The CDR3 sequence is 12 residues long. The CDR3 reads CASSSGNRPQHF. In DNA, the CDR3 is TGTGCCAGCAGTTCGGGGAACAGACCCCAGCATTTT.

This clonotype has a count of ten or more. The CDR3 DNA reads as TGTGCCAGCAGCTCTGGCCCAGTCTCGGAGACCCAGTACTTC. Its protein product is CASSSGPVSETQYF. The chain employs TRBV11-2 and TRBJ2-5; D gene unclear. Deletions cut 4 bases from V and 5 bases from J, with 14 bases between. From germline, CDR1 is SGHAT and CDR2 FQNNGV. This CDR3 comprises 14 residues.

Ten or more counts support this clonotype. The V call is TRBV18, the J call TRBJ1-1, with D possibly matching TRBD1 (6 bases). Germline-derived CDR1 and CDR2 are KGHSH and LQKENI. V was trimmed by 5 bases and J by 7 bases, leaving 14 bases between them. CDR3 length: 13 residues. CDR3 residues: CASSETGGIEAFF. DNA for the CDR3: TGTGCCAGCTCAGAGACCGGGGGCATTGAAGCTTTCTTT.

This clonotype was counted between two and nine times. The chain is built from TRBV7-2 and TRBJ2-7; either TRBD1 or TRBD2 may supply D (5 bases each). Trimming shortened V by 0 bases and J by 4 bases, and 25 bases separated the two germline ends. The CDR3 is made up of 19 amino acids. Germline V CDR1 and CDR2: SGHTA, FQGNSA. In DNA, the CDR3 is TGTGCCAGCAGCTTAGCTCACCGGGACGGTCTGACTCTGAGGTACGAGCAGTACTTC. This encodes CASSLAHRDGLTLRYEQYF. The full variable domain, with the rest looked up from reference TRBV7-2 and TRBJ2-7, is GAGVSQSPSNKVTEKGKDVELRCDPISGHTALYWYRQSLGQGLEFLIYFQGNSAPDKSGLPSDRFSAERTGGSVSTLTIQRTQQEDSAVYLCASSLAHRDGLTLRYEQYFGPGTRLTVT.

This clonotype was observed a handful of times. The J gene is TRBJ2-7, the V gene TRBV7-9; the D is unclear. V was shortened by 4 bases and J by 3 bases, with 13 bases between the two germline ends. This CDR3 has 14 amino acids. In germline, CDR1 is SEHNR, CDR2 FQNEAQ (reference sequence). The chain's CDR3 is CASSSPLRDYEQYF. CDR3 DNA sequence: TGTGCCAGCAGCTCCCCCCTTAGGGACTACGAGCAGTACTTC.

V gene TRBV12-3 or TRBV12-4 combines with J gene TRBJ2-7; D remains unclear. Trimming shortened V by 1 base and J by 1 base, and 11 bases separated the two germline ends. The length of the CDR3 is 15 residues. The CDR3 sequence: CASSLGARPSYEQYF. Written as DNA, the CDR3 is TGTGCCAGCAGTTTAGGGGCCCGCCCGTCCTACGAGCAGTACTTC.

This clonotype was found many times. This chain links TRBV13 with TRBJ2-7; 7 positions agree with TRBD2. The ends lost 5 bases at V and 1 base at J; junction bases unmatched: 8. In germline, CDR1 is PRHDT, CDR2 FYEKMQ (reference sequence). The CDR3 extends over 15 amino acids. The CDR3 protein is CASSRPREASYEQYF. CDR3 in DNA: TGTGCCAGCAGCCGACCCCGGGAGGCGTCCTACGAGCAGTACTTC.

This clonotype was observed many times. The rearrangement links TRBV19 to TRBJ2-5; the D gene is possibly TRBD1 (6 bases). From germline, CDR1 is LNHDA and CDR2 SQIVND (reference sequence). V was shortened by 5 bases and J by 3 bases, with 13 bases between the two germline ends. The CDR3 extends over 14 amino acids. As DNA, the CDR3 is TGTGCCAGTAGTTCCACAGGGAGCGAAGAGACCCAGTACTTC. Residues: CASSSTGSEETQYF. Looking up the rest from reference TRBV19 and TRBJ2-5 gives the full variable domain: DGGITQSPKYLFRKEGQNVTLSCEQNLNHDAMYWYRQDPGQGLRLIYYSQIVNDFQKGDIAEGYSVSREKKESFPLTVTSAQKNPTAFYLCASSSTGSEETQYFGPGTRLLVL.

This clonotype was found many times. V and J are TRBV12-3 or TRBV12-4 and TRBJ2-1, with TRBD2 matching over 14 bases. The CDR3 runs to 17 residues. Germline trimming cut 5 bases from V and 1 base from J; bases unmatched to any gene: 4. The CDR3 sequence is CASSPGLAGASYNEQFF. The CDR3 region has the DNA TGTGCCAGCAGTCCGGGACTAGCGGGAGCTTCCTACAATGAGCAGTTCTTC.

This clonotype was seen many times. Here the CDR3 DNA reads TGTGCCAGCAGGGGCGAATCCGGGACAGCTTCTCTATCTAACTATGGCTACACCTTC. Its protein is CASRGESGTASLSNYGYTF. The V gene is TRBV2, the J gene TRBJ1-2, with 7 bases matching TRBD1. The V gene's germline CDR1 is SNHLY and CDR2 FYNNEI. CDR3 size: 19 residues. Losses at the gene ends were 6 bases for V and 0 bases for J; bases not matched to a gene: 19.

This clonotype was detected ten times or more. The V call is TRBV29-1, the J call TRBJ2-5, with D possibly being TRBD1 (6 bases). This CDR3 is 14 amino acids long. V lost 1 base, J lost 1 base, and 10 bases lay in between. CDR1 is SQVTM and CDR2 is ANQGSEA in the germline V gene. The CDR3 sequence is CSVEGKQGQETQYF. The CDR3, as DNA: TGCAGCGTTGAAGGGAAACAGGGCCAAGAGACCCAGTACTTC.